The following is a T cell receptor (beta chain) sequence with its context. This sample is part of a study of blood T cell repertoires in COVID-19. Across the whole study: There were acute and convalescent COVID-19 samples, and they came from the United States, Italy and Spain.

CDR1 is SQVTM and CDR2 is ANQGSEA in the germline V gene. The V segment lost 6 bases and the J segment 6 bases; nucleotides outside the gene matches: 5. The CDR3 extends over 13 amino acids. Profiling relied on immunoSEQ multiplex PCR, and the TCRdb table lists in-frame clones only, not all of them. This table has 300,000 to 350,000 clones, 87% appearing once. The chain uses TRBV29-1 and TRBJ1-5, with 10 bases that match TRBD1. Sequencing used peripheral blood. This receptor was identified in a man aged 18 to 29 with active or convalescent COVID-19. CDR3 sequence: CSVGDRGGQPQHF. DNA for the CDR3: TGCAGCGTCGGGGACAGGGGAGGTCAGCCCCAGCATTTT. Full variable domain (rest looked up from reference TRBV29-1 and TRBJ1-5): SAVISQKPSRDICQRGTSLTIQCQVDSQVTMMFWYRQQPGQSLTLIATANQGSEATYESGFVIDKFPISRPNLTFSTLTVSNMSPEDSSIYLCSVGDRGGQPQHFGDGTRLSIL.